This record concerns one TCR beta chain sequence. The antigen is undetermined. Germline lookup yields CDR1 MNHEY and CDR2 SVGAGI. This CDR3 spans 14 amino acids. With 2 bases removed from V and 10 bases from J, the gap between germline ends came to 14 bases. Before sequencing, viral peptide pools were used by the ViraFEST assay to expand antigen-specific CD4+ T cells. Cultured cells yielded isolated CD4+ T cells after roughly 11 days. Vaccinated recipients, who were negative for nucleocapsid antibodies, had no history of SARS-CoV-2 infection. The researchers cultured fewer than 2.5 million PBMC per well with roughly 9.5 IU/ml IL-2 and around 9.5 ug/ml peptides. Days 3 and 7 were when half the medium was replaced with IL-2 medium. The data were produced by immunoSEQ multiplex PCR, yet TCRdb's version contains in-frame clones alone and is incomplete. The sample records 55,000 to 75,000 clones, around 72% being singletons.

The sample belongs to a study of vaccination effects on CD4 cells after COVID-19. In the study overall: Vaccine administered to participants consisted of two doses of either BNT162b2 or mRNA-1273. Whole-study findings and limits: By a late point after vaccination, infection- and vaccine-induced clones had shrunk markedly through clonal contraction.

This receptor was taken from a human donor who received a COVID-19 vaccine. This rearrangement joins TRBV6-5 to TRBJ1-4, with TRBD1 as a possible D gene (5 bases). The sequences come from CD4+ T cells from PBMCs cultured with HCoV-OC43 spike peptides, collected before COVID-19 vaccination. The subset denotes: HCoV-OC43 spike overlapping peptide pool stimulation. For the CDR3, the DNA is TGTGCCAGCAGTTACGGCGGGGCTGGGGGAAAACTGTTTTTT. It yields the protein CASSYGGAGGKLFF.